This T cell receptor beta chain was recorded in a study of regulatory T cells in long-lasting Graves disease. Germline V gene sequence: CDR1 SGHTA, CDR2 FQGNSA. Trimming took off 5 bases at V and 2 bases at J, with 12 bases between the two ends. CDR3 length equals 14 residues. This clonotype was recorded at least ten times. Sequencing libraries for TCR beta were prepared with iRepertoire HTBI primers and Arm-PCR of CDR3 regions. TCRdb used MiXCR to reprocess the multiplex PCR reads, holding one entry per CDR3 protein. Among approximately 400,000 distinct CDR3 sequences listed, about 20% were seen once. Sample time point: persistent/refractory GD, antithyroid drugs over 5 years with positive TRAb. PBMCs were the source of the RNA used for TCR sequencing.

The input for sequencing was peripheral blood mononuclear cells (PBMCs), taken when the disease was refractory, from a patient treated with antithyroid drugs. The chain couples TRBV7-2 to TRBJ1-1; a possible D gene is TRBD1 (6 bases). The source is a female donor with Graves disease. The CDR3 region is CASSPQQGNTEAFF. The CDR3 nucleotides read TGTGCCAGCAGCCCCCAACAGGGTAACACTGAAGCTTTCTTT.